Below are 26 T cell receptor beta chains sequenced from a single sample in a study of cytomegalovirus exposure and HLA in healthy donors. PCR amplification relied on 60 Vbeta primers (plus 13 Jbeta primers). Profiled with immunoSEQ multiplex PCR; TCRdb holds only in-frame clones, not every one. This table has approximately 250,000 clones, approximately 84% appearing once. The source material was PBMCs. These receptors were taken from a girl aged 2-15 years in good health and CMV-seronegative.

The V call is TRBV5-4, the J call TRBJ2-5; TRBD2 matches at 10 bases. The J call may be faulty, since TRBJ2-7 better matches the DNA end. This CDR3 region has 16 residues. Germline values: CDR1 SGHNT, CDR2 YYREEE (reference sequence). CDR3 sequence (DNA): TGTGCCAGCAGCTTGGGAGCGGGGGGGCTTACGGACGAGCAGTACTTC. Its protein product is CASSLGAGGLTDEQYF.

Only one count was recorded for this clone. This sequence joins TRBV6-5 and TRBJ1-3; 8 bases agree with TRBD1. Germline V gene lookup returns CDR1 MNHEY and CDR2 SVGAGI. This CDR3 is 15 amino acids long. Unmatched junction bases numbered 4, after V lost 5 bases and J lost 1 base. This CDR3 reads CASSHDRGSGNTIYF. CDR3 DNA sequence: TGTGCCAGCAGTCATGACAGGGGATCTGGAAACACCATATATTTT.

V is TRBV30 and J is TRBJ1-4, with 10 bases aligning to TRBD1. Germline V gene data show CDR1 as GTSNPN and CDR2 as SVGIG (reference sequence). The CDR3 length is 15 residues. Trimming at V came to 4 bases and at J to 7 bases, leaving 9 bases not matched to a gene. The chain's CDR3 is CAWKGTGTGVEKLFF. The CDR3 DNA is TGTGCCTGGAAAGGGACTGGGACAGGGGTTGAAAAACTGTTTTTT.

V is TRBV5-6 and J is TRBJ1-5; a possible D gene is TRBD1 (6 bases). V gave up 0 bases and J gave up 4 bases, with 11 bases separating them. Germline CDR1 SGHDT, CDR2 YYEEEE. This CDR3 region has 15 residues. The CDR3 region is CASSLGWGRNQPQHF. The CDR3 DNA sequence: TGTGCCAGCAGCTTGGGATGGGGGCGGAATCAGCCCCAGCATTTT.

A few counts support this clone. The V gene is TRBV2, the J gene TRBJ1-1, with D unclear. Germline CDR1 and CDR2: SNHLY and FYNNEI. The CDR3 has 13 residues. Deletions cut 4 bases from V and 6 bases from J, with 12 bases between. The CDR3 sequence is CASSAQVGSEAFF. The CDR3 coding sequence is TGTGCCAGCAGTGCCCAGGTCGGCTCTGAAGCTTTCTTT.

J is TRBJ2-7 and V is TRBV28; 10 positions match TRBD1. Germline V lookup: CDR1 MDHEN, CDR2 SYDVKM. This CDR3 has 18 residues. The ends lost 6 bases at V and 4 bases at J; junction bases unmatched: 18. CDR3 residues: CASSQDRGLGLVKYEQYF. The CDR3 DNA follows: TGTGCCAGCAGCCAAGACAGGGGGCTTGGACTAGTTAAGTACGAGCAGTACTTC.

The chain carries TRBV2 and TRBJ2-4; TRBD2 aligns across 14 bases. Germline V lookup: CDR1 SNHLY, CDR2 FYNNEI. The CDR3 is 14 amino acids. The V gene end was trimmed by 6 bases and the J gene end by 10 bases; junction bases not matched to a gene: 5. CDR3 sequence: CASRVRTSGGIQYF. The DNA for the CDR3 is TGTGCCAGCAGGGTACGGACTAGCGGGGGGATTCAGTACTTC.

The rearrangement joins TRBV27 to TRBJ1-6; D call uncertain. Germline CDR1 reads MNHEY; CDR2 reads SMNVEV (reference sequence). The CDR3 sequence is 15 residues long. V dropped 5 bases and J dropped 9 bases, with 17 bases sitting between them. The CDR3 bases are TGTGCCAGCAGTCTCTTACAGCTGATCGGTTCACCCCTCCACTTT. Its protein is CASSLLQLIGSPLHF.

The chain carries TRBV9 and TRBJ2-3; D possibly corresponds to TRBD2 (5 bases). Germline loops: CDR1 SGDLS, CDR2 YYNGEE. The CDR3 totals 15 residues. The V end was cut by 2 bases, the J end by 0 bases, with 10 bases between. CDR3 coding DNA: TGTGCCAGCAGCGTGCGGGTGACTAGCACAGATACGCAGTATTTT. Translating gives CASSVRVTSTDTQYF.

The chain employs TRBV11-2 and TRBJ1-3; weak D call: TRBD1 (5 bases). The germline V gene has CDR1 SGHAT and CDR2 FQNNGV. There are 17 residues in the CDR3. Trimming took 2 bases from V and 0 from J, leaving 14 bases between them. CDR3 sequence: CASSLRTSLSSGNTIYF. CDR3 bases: TGTGCCAGCAGCTTACGGACATCCCTGAGCTCTGGAAACACCATATATTTT.

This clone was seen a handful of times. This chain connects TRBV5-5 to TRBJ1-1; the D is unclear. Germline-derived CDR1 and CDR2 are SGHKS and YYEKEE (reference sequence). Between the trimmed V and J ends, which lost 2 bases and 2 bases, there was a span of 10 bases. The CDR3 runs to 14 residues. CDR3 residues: CASSFDKTNTEAFF. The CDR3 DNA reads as TGTGCCAGCAGCTTTGACAAGACAAACACTGAAGCTTTCTTT.

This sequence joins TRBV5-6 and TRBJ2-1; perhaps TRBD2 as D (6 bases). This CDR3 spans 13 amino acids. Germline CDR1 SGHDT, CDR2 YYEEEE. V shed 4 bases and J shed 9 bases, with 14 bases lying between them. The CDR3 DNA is TGTGCCAGCAGCCGATCGACTAGAGGTGAGCAGTTCTTC. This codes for CASSRSTRGEQFF.

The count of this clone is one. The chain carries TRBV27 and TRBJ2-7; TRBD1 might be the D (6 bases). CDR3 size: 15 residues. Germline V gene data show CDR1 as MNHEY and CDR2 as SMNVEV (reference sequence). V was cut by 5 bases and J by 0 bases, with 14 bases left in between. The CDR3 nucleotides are TGTGCCAGCAGTACCTTGAGGGGGAGCTCCTACGAGCAGTACTTC. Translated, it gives CASSTLRGSSYEQYF.

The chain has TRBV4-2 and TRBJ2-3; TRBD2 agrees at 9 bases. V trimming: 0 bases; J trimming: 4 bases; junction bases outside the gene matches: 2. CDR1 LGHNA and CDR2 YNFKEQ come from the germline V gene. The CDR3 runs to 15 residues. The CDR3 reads CASSQERGGPDTQYF. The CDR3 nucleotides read TGTGCCAGCAGCCAAGAGCGGGGGGGCCCAGATACGCAGTATTTT.

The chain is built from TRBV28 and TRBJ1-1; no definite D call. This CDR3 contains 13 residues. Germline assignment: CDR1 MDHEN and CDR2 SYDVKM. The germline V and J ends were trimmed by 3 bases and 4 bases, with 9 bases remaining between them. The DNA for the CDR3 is TGTGCCAGCAGTTTCGCTCGGTTCACTGAAGCTTTCTTT. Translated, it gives CASSFARFTEAFF. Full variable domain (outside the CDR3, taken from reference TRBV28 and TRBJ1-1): DVKVTQSSRYLVKRTGEKVFLECVQDMDHENMFWYRQDPGLGLRLIYFSYDVKMKEKGDIPEGYSVSREKKERFSLILESASTNQTSMYLCASSFARFTEAFFGQGTRLTVV.

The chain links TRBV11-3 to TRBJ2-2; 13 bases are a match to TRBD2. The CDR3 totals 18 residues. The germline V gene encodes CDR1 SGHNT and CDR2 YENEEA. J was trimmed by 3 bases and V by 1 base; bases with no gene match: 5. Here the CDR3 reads CASSLVLAGGTDTGELFF. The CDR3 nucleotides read TGTGCCAGCAGCTTAGTACTAGCGGGAGGGACGGACACCGGGGAGCTGTTTTTT. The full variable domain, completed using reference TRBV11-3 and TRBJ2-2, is EAGVVQSPRYKIIEKKQPVAFWCNPISGHNTLYWYLQNLGQGPELLIRYENEEAVDDSQLPKDRFSAERLKGVDSTLKIQPAELGDSAVYLCASSLVLAGGTDTGELFFGEGSRLTVL.

Here the CDR3 DNA reads TGTGCCAGTAGTATAGGGACTACGGGCAATCAGCCCCAGCATTTT. This gives the protein CASSIGTTGNQPQHF. The chain has TRBV19 and TRBJ1-5; no firm D call. Germline V gene lookup returns CDR1 LNHDA and CDR2 SQIVND (reference sequence). This CDR3 is built from 15 residues. Trimming took off 1 base at V and 2 bases at J, with 9 bases between the two ends. Filled out from reference TRBV19 and TRBJ1-5, the complete variable domain reads DGGITQSPKYLFRKEGQNVTLSCEQNLNHDAMYWYRQDPGQGLRLIYYSQIVNDFQKGDIAEGYSVSREKKESFPLTVTSAQKNPTAFYLCASSIGTTGNQPQHFGDGTRLSIL.

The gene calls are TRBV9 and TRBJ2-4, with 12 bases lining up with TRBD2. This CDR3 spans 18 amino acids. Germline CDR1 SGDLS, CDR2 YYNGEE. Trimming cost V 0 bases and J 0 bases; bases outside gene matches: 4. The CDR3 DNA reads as TGTGCCAGCAGCGTAGGAGTGGGACTAGCGGGAGCCAAAAACATTCAGTACTTC. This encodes CASSVGVGLAGAKNIQYF.

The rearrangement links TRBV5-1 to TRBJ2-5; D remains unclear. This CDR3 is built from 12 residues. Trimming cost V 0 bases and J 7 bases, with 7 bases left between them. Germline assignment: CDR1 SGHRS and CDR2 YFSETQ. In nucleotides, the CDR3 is TGCGCCAGCAGCTTGGAGTCAGGGACCCAGTACTTC. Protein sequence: CASSLESGTQYF.

CDR3 residues: CAWETGTGITDTQYF. CDR3 DNA: TGTGCCTGGGAGACCGGGACAGGGATCACAGATACGCAGTATTTT. The chain employs TRBV30 and TRBJ2-3; 9 nucleotides align to TRBD1. V lost 5 bases and J lost 2; bases outside the gene matches: 8. The CDR3 is 15 residues long. Per germline, CDR1 GTSNPN and CDR2 SVGIG (reference sequence).

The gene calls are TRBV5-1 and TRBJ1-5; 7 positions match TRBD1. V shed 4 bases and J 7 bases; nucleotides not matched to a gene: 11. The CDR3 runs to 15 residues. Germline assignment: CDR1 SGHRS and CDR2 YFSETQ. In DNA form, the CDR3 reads TGCGCCAGCAGCCTCCTCCTGACAGGGAGGCAGCCCCAGCATTTT. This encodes CASSLLLTGRQPQHF. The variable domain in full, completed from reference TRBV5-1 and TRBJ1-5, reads KAGVTQTPRYLIKTRGQQVTLSCSPISGHRSVSWYQQTPGQGLQFLFEYFSETQRNKGNFPGRFSGRQFSNSRSEMNVSTLELGDSALYLCASSLLLTGRQPQHFGDGTRLSIL.

The CDR3, as DNA: TGCAGCGTTAATTTTCCTAACACCGGGGAGCTGTTTTTT. Translating it yields CSVNFPNTGELFF. V and J are TRBV29-1 and TRBJ2-2, with D uncertain. The CDR3 has 13 amino acids. In germline, CDR1 is SQVTM, CDR2 ANQGSEA. The V gene lost 5 bases and the J gene lost 2 bases, with 9 bases spanning the gap.

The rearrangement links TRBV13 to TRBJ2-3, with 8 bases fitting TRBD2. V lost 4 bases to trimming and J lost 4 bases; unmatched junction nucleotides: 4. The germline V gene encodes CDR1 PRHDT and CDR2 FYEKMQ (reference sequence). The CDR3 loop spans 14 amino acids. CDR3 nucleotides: TGTGCCAGCAGCTCGGGACTAGAGGCAGATACGCAGTATTTT. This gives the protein CASSSGLEADTQYF. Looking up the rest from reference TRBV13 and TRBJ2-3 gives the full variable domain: AAGVIQSPRHLIKEKRETATLKCYPIPRHDTVYWYQQGPGQDPQFLISFYEKMQSDKGSIPDRFSAQQFSDYHSELNMSSLELGDSALYFCASSSGLEADTQYFGPGTRLTVL.

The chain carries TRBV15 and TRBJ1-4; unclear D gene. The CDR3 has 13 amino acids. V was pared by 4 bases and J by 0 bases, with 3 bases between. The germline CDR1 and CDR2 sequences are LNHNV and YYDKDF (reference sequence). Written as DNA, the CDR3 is TGTGCCACCAGCACTGCAACTAATGAAAAACTGTTTTTT. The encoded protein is CATSTATNEKLFF.

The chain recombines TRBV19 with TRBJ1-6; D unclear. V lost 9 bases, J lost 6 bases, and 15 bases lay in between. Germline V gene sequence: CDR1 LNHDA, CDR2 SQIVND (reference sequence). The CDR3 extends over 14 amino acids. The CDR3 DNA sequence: TGTGCCAGCCATTCCAGGCGCCCTAATTCACCCCTCCACTTT. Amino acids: CASHSRRPNSPLHF.

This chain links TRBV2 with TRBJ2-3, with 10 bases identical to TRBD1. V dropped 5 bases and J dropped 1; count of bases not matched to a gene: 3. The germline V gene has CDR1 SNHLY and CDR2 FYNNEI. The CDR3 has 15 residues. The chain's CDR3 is CASSRDRGRTDTQYF. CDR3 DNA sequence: TGTGCCAGCAGTCGGGACAGGGGACGCACAGATACGCAGTATTTT.